One sample yielded the 7 T cell receptor beta chains listed below, sequenced in a study of T cell responses to AZD1222 COVID-19 vaccine. Some clones are missing from TCRdb's copy, which holds only in-frame ones; the method was immunoSEQ multiplex PCR. Here the sample spans about 180,000 clones, 85% to 95% being singletons. Sequencing used peripheral blood, obtained 28 days after the second AZD1222 dose. Source of these receptors: an adult who received the AZD1222 COVID-19 vaccine.

The chain is built from TRBV12-3 or TRBV12-4 and TRBJ2-7, with a possible D match to TRBD1 (6 bases). CDR3 length: 13 residues. Trimming removed 6 bases at V and 4 bases at J, with 13 bases between. The CDR3: CASRIGQRYEQYF. The CDR3 coding sequence is TGTGCCAGCAGAATCGGACAGCGATACGAGCAGTACTTC.

The rearrangement links TRBV6-5 to TRBJ1-6; a weak D match, TRBD1 (6 bases). The CDR3 consists of 15 residues. Trimming stripped 4 bases from V and 8 bases from J, with 15 bases between. Germline CDR1 reads MNHEY; CDR2 reads SVGAGI. The chain's CDR3 is CASSSGQGPHSPLHF. The CDR3 DNA sequence: TGTGCCAGCAGTTCCGGGCAGGGGCCTCATTCACCCCTCCACTTT.

This chain connects TRBV11-2 to TRBJ2-3, with TRBD2 matching 12 bases. The V segment lost 3 bases and the J segment 5 bases; nucleotides outside the gene matches: 9. The CDR3 has 17 amino acids. Germline V gene sequence: CDR1 SGHAT, CDR2 FQNNGV. Here the CDR3 reads CASSLGPSGGGQDTQYF. CDR3 nucleotides: TGTGCCAGCAGCTTGGGGCCTAGCGGGGGGGGCCAAGATACGCAGTATTTT.

This sequence joins TRBV2 and TRBJ1-6, with D possibly being TRBD1 (6 bases). Trimming pared 5 bases from V and 0 bases from J, leaving 23 bases between. The germline gives CDR1 SNHLY, CDR2 FYNNEI. The length of the CDR3 is 20 residues. The CDR3 here is CASSHPTGLRGGSYNSPLHF. For the CDR3, the DNA is TGTGCCAGCAGTCACCCGACAGGTCTTCGGGGGGGCTCCTATAATTCACCCCTCCACTTT. The full variable domain, completed using reference TRBV2 and TRBJ1-6, is EPEVTQTPSHQVTQMGQEVILRCVPISNHLYFYWYRQILGQKVEFLVSFYNNEISEKSEIFDDQFSVERPDGSNFTLKIRSTKLEDSAMYFCASSHPTGLRGGSYNSPLHFGNGTRLTVT.

A note on this clone: Different DNA sequences within this sample yield the same CDR3. The V gene is TRBV9, the J gene TRBJ1-2; D not resolved. Trimming cost V 0 bases and J 2 bases, with 8 bases left between them. The CDR3 loop spans 14 amino acids. The germline V gene has CDR1 SGDLS and CDR2 YYNGEE. CDR3 bases: TGTGCCAGCAGCGTAGGTGGAGGGAACTATGGCTACACCTTC. It specifies CASSVGGGNYGYTF.

This clone showed up just once. The chain couples TRBV9 to TRBJ2-1; 12 positions match TRBD2. CDR1 is SGDLS and CDR2 is YYNGEE in the germline V gene. The junction had 7 bases not matched to a gene; V was cut back by 2 bases and J by 4 bases. The CDR3 has 17 residues. CDR3 sequence reads: CASSVQTGLAGYNEQFF. The CDR3 bases are TGTGCCAGCAGCGTTCAGACGGGACTAGCGGGTTACAATGAGCAGTTCTTC. The full variable domain, rest sourced from reference TRBV9 and TRBJ2-1, is DSGVTQTPKHLITATGQRVTLRCSPRSGDLSVYWYQQSLDQGLQFLIQYYNGEERAKGNILERFSAQQFPDLHSELNLSSLELGDSALYFCASSVQTGLAGYNEQFFGPGTRLTVL.

The chain combines TRBV6-5 with TRBJ1-1, with TRBD1 matching over 7 bases. J gave up 10 bases and V 2 bases, and 13 bases lay outside the gene matches. CDR1 and CDR2 from the germline V gene are MNHEY and SVGAGI. This CDR3 spans 15 amino acids. The CDR3 DNA sequence: TGTGCCAGCAGTTACCGGATACGAGGACAGGCTGGAGCTTTCTTT. This sequence encodes CASSYRIRGQAGAFF.